This T cell receptor beta chain is from a study of Graves' ophthalmopathy and Graves' hyperthyroidism. The CDR3 has 14 residues. Germline lookup yields CDR1 LNHDA and CDR2 SQIVND (reference sequence). Trimming stripped 5 bases from V and 3 bases from J, with 14 bases between. This clonotype was found many times. Enrollment excluded any patients with other autoimmune diseases, uncontrolled infections, pregnancy or lactation. Amplification of TCR beta CDR3 regions used RNA transcripts. The authors performed first-round RT-PCR with HTBI primers and then a second-round multiplex PCR. TCRdb reprocessed the multiplex PCR reads with MiXCR, giving one entry per CDR3 protein. The sample lists approximately 460,000 distinct CDR3 sequences, roughly an eighth occurring once.

The clonotype originates from a woman aged 30 to 39 with Graves' ophthalmopathy. Sample: blood. The chain employs TRBV19 and TRBJ2-7; perhaps D is TRBD1 or TRBD2 (5 bases each). The CDR3 loop reads CASSAETGGYEQYF. CDR3 DNA sequence: TGTGCCAGTAGTGCCGAGACTGGGGGCTACGAGCAGTACTTC.